This entry lists 28 T cell receptor beta chains sequenced from one sample in a study of tissue T cells after allogeneic stem cell transplantation. The repertoire was sequenced with immunoSEQ multiplex PCR; TCRdb's copy has only in-frame clones and lacks some. This table has roughly 50,000 clones, roughly 73% appearing once. Sequencing was carried out using sorted cells pooled from one or two spleens. The receptors here all came from a pool of C57BL/6 mice in good health.

As for this clone: Gene names and germline refer to mouse. The CDR3 end lies 1 residue beyond the end of the read and is filled in from the germline J gene. The rearrangement uses TRBV3 and TRBJ1-4; the D is unclear. The V and J ends lost 2 bases and 3 bases respectively, with 10 bases between them. The CDR3 is 15 amino acids. Germline V lookup: CDR1 SNHLY, CDR2 FYNGKV (reference sequence). The CDR3 region is CASSLYQDANERLFF. Incomplete CDR3 DNA: TGTGCCAGCAGCTTATACCAGGACGCCAACGAAAGATTATTT.

On this clone: Mouse names are used for the genes. The read ends 1 residue early relative to the CDR3; the germline J gene fills the gap. This sequence joins TRBV12-2 and TRBJ1-1; D is uncertain. Germline values: CDR1 SGHLS, CDR2 HYDKME. This CDR3 contains 13 residues. V was shortened by 0 bases and J by 6 bases, with 10 bases between the two germline ends. CDR3: CASSLGPRPEVFF. CDR3 DNA, as far as it was read: TGTGCCAGCTCTCTCGGCCCCAGACCAGAAGTCTTC. The whole variable domain, filled in from reference TRBV12-2 and TRBJ1-1, reads NSGVVQSPRYIIKGKGERSILKCIPISGHLSVAWYQQTQGQELKFFIQHYDKMERDKGNLPSRFSVQQFDDYHSEMNMSALELEDSAVYFCASSLGPRPEVFFGKGTRLTVV.

This clone showed up just once. Gene names follow the mouse nomenclature. The read gets to within 1 residue of the CDR3 end, and the germline J gene fills in the rest. The chain links TRBV31 to TRBJ2-7; 7 nucleotides match TRBD2. V lost 0 bases, J lost 1 base, and 3 bases stayed unmatched. Germline CDR1 is GKSSPN and CDR2 is SITVG. The CDR3 loop spans 14 amino acids. CDR3 bases read: TGTGCCTGGAGTCTCCGGGGGGGTTCCTATGAACAGTAC. Translation: CAWSLRGGSYEQY. The CDR3 reads in full as CAWSLRGGSYEQYF.

The sample holds a few counts of this clone. The gene symbols are mouse symbols. Read coverage stops 1 residue before the CDR3 terminus; the germline J gene supplies the remainder. This chain uses TRBV26 with TRBJ1-5, with D possibly being TRBD1 (6 bases). The length of the CDR3 is 14 residues. The V end lost 7 bases, the J end lost 1 base, and 11 bases lay between the germline ends. Per germline, CDR1 KGHPV and CDR2 FQNQEV (reference sequence). CDR3 DNA (partial): TGTGCCAGCAATCCGGGACAAAACAACCAGGCTCCGCTT. It codes for CASNPGQNNQAPL. From start to end, the CDR3 is CASNPGQNNQAPLF.

A word on this clone: Gene names denote mouse genes. The read terminates 1 residue before the CDR3 end, so the remaining end is supplied by the germline J gene. The chain recombines TRBV13-3 with TRBJ1-4; D remains ambiguous. This CDR3 has 13 amino acids. The V end was cut by 5 bases, the J end by 0 bases, with 5 bases between. Germline V CDR1 and CDR2: NNHDY, SYVADS. The DNA read from the CDR3 is TGTGCCAGCAGGACAATTTCCAACGAAAGATTATTT. Translated: CASRTISNERLF. The whole CDR3 reads CASRTISNERLFF.

A word on this clone: The genes are named according to mouse. The sequenced fragment ends 1 residue before the CDR3 boundary, so the rest is inferred from the germline J gene. The genes are TRBV31 and TRBJ1-1; 8 nucleotides agree with TRBD1. With 3 bases clipped from V and 1 base from J, the junction kept 1 base outside the gene matches. Germline V gene lookup returns CDR1 GKSSPN and CDR2 SITVG. The CDR3 has 13 amino acids. Partial CDR3 DNA: TGTGCCTGGAGCGGACAGGGAAACACAGAAGTCTTC. This sequence encodes CAWSGQGNTEVF. The CDR3, in full, reads CAWSGQGNTEVFF.

Details on this clone: Gene names are the mouse ones. Read coverage stops 1 residue before the CDR3 terminus; the germline J gene supplies the remainder. The chain employs TRBV2 and TRBJ2-2; D not resolved. The V end lost 1 base, the J end lost 4 bases, and 10 bases lay between the germline ends. Per germline, CDR1 LGHNA and CDR2 YSYQKL. There are 15 residues in the CDR3. The sequenced CDR3 bases are TGTGCCAGCAGCCAAGCCGGGAGAGGCACCGGGCAGCTCTAC. Translated, it gives CASSQAGRGTGQLY. The whole CDR3 region reads CASSQAGRGTGQLYF.

In regard to this clone: Gene names are the mouse ones. The read terminates 1 residue before the CDR3 end, so the remaining end is supplied by the germline J gene. V usage is TRBV16 and J usage is TRBJ2-5, with 8 bases aligning to TRBD2. Germline assignment: CDR1 SGHSA and CDR2 FRNQAP. CDR3 length: 15 residues. Trimming took 0 bases from V and 1 from J; bases not matched to a gene: 0. The DNA read from the CDR3 is TGTGCAAGCAGCTTAGACTGGGGGGACCAAGACACCCAGTAC. This codes for CASSLDWGDQDTQY. From start to end, the CDR3 is CASSLDWGDQDTQYF.

With regard to this clone: These gene names are mouse names. The CDR3 end is not reached by the read, which stops 1 residue before it; the germline J gene fills it in. The rearrangement uses TRBV13-2 and TRBJ2-2, with TRBD2 matching 9 bases. Trimming took 3 bases from V and 1 from J; bases not matched to a gene: 4. Looked up from germline, CDR1 is NNHNN and CDR2 is SYGAGS (reference sequence). This CDR3 region has 16 residues. The CDR3 spells CASGGRLGENTGQLYF. Partial CDR3 DNA: TGTGCCAGCGGTGGTCGACTGGGGGAAAACACCGGGCAGCTCTAC.

Regarding this clone: The genes are named according to mouse. The read gets to within 1 residue of the CDR3 end, and the germline J gene fills in the rest. The V call is TRBV1, the J call TRBJ2-4, with D unclear. V lost 3 bases and J 3 bases, leaving 7 bases between the germline ends. Germline V gene data show CDR1 as NSQYPW and CDR2 as LRSPGD (reference sequence). The CDR3 is 13 residues long. This CDR3 reads CTCSAPRQNTLYF. The sequenced part of the CDR3 DNA is TGCACCTGCAGTGCTCCAAGGCAAAACACCTTGTAC.

As concerns this clone: The germline and genes are mouse ones. The read terminates 1 residue before the CDR3 end, so the remaining end is supplied by the germline J gene. This chain links TRBV5 with TRBJ1-6; TRBD1 aligns across 9 bases. TRBJ1-6 is treated as an ORF (open reading frame) with a function not yet certain. Trimming removed 4 bases from V and 1 base from J; junction bases left unmatched: 5. The CDR3 covers 17 residues. CDR1 is LGHNA and CDR2 is YNLKQL in the germline V gene (reference sequence). This CDR3 reads CASSLQQGASYNSPLYF. The DNA read from the CDR3 is TGTGCCAGCAGCCTACAACAGGGGGCCTCCTATAATTCGCCCCTCTAC.

As to this clone: Genes here carry mouse names. The CDR3 goes on 1 residue after the read ends, and that part is filled in from the germline J gene. Within the sample, other DNA sequences also encode this same CDR3. The chain is built from TRBV19 and TRBJ2-7; 10 bases are shared with TRBD1. Germline CDR1 FNHDT, CDR2 SITEND (reference sequence). The length of the CDR3 is 13 residues. V lost 5 bases to trimming and J lost 6 bases; unmatched junction nucleotides: 5. The covered CDR3 bases are TGTGCCAGCAGCACCGGGACAGGGGTTGAACAGTAC. It is translated as CASSTGTGVEQY. The whole CDR3 sequence reads CASSTGTGVEQYF.

This clone was detected a few times. Gene names denote mouse genes. The CDR3 end falls 1 residue outside the read, so it is completed with the germline J gene. The rearrangement joins TRBV13-1 to TRBJ2-7; 12 bases are a match to TRBD2. CDR1 and CDR2 from the germline V gene are NSHNY and SYGAGN. The length of the CDR3 is 14 residues. The junction had 5 bases not matched to a gene; V was cut back by 3 bases and J by 7 bases. CDR3 DNA (partial): TGTGCCAGCAGTGGACTGGGGGGGCGCGGAGAACAGTAC. As protein: CASSGLGGRGEQY. The CDR3 in its entirety is CASSGLGGRGEQYF.

The sample holds a few counts of this clone. The gene symbols are mouse symbols. The read terminates 1 residue ahead of where the CDR3 ends, so the germline J gene completes it. This chain connects TRBV16 to TRBJ2-7; D is unclear. The V end lost 4 bases, the J end lost 0 bases, and 4 bases lay between the germline ends. Germline lookup yields CDR1 SGHSA and CDR2 FRNQAP. The CDR3 has 12 amino acids. CDR3 region: CASSSSSYEQYF. CDR3 bases read: TGTGCAAGCAGCTCCAGCTCCTATGAACAGTAC.

Regarding this clone: Gene names and germline refer to mouse. The missing CDR3 end, 1 residue past where the read stops, is filled in from the germline J gene. The V and J genes are TRBV29 and TRBJ1-3; 7 bases match TRBD1. J lost 0 bases, V lost 10 bases, and 9 bases had no gene match. The CDR3 has 15 residues. Germline V gene data show CDR1 as MSHET and CDR2 as SYDVDS. CDR3 DNA (partial): TGTGCTACCTCTTTCGGGACAGCTTCTGGAAATACGCTCTAT. It is translated as CATSFGTASGNTLY. The CDR3 in its entirety is CATSFGTASGNTLYF. Combining the CDR3 with reference TRBV29 and TRBJ1-3 gives the whole variable domain DMKVTQMPRYLIKRMGENVLLECGQDMSHETMYWYRQDPGLGLQLIYISYDVDSNSEGDIPKGYRVSRKKREHFSLILDSAKTNQTSVYFCATSFGTASGNTLYFGEGSRLIVV.

Of note for this clone: Gene names follow the mouse nomenclature. The read halts 1 residue ahead of the CDR3 end, with the missing end drawn from the germline J gene. The chain has TRBV13-3 and TRBJ2-1; TRBD2 aligns across 8 bases. Per the germline V gene, CDR1 is NNHDY and CDR2 is SYVADS. J lost 6 bases, V lost 3 bases, and 8 bases had no gene match. The CDR3 has 15 residues. The CDR3 spells CASSGGGGAPAEQFF. CDR3 bases read: TGTGCCAGCAGTGGCGGGGGGGGCGCACCTGCTGAGCAGTTC.

Only a few counts were recorded for this clone. Germline and genes here are mouse. The sequence runs out 1 residue before the end of the CDR3; the remainder is reconstructed from the germline J gene. V and J are TRBV3 and TRBJ1-4; 11 nucleotides match TRBD1. Losses at the gene ends were 5 bases for V and 4 bases for J; bases not matched to a gene: 3. Looked up from germline, CDR1 is SNHLY and CDR2 is FYNGKV (reference sequence). There are 15 residues in the CDR3. The covered CDR3 bases are TGTGCCAGCAGCCCCGGGACAGGGGGCAACGAAAGATTATTT. It encodes CASSPGTGGNERLF. The whole CDR3 protein reads CASSPGTGGNERLFF.

This clone was seen once. Any gene name here is a mouse gene name. Read data end 1 residue before the CDR3 end; the end is taken from the germline J gene. The chain couples TRBV13-2 to TRBJ2-4; 7 bases agree with TRBD1. Germline V lookup: CDR1 NNHNN, CDR2 SYGAGS (reference sequence). The CDR3 has 14 residues. Unmatched junction bases numbered 6, after V lost 3 bases and J lost 5 bases. The CDR3 protein is CASGAGDRLNTLYF. The DNA read from the CDR3 is TGTGCCAGCGGTGCCGGGGACAGATTAAACACCTTGTAC.

This clone was observed a single time. Gene names and germline match the mouse. The read ends 1 residue early relative to the CDR3; the germline J gene fills the gap. This chain links TRBV13-3 with TRBJ2-2; TRBD2 matches 8 bases. With 1 base clipped from V and 2 bases from J, the junction kept 1 base outside the gene matches. The CDR3 runs 15 residues. In germline, CDR1 is NNHDY, CDR2 SYVADS. The CDR3 here is CASSDNWGNTGQLYF. Incomplete CDR3 DNA: TGTGCCAGCAGTGATAACTGGGGGAACACCGGGCAGCTCTAC.

As for this clone: Gene and germline names: mouse. Coverage ceases 1 residue before the CDR3 finishes, and the germline J gene fills in the end. V is TRBV20 and J is TRBJ1-1; the D is unclear. This CDR3 has 11 residues. Germline V gives CDR1 GFQATS, CDR2 STVNSAI. Trimming pared 4 bases from V and 0 bases from J, leaving 3 bases between. CDR3 bases read: TGTGGTGCTAAGACAAACACAGAAGTCTTC. This sequence encodes CGAKTNTEVF. In full, the CDR3 reads CGAKTNTEVFF.

In regard to this clone: Here the gene names and germline are mouse. The read stops 1 residue short of the end of the CDR3; the missing end is completed from the germline J gene. The V and J genes are TRBV5 and TRBJ1-5; D is undetermined. Trimming took off 0 bases at V and 3 bases at J, with 3 bases between the two ends. The length of the CDR3 is 13 residues. The germline V gene has CDR1 LGHNA and CDR2 YNLKQL (reference sequence). CDR3 sequence: CASSQESNQAPLF. CDR3 DNA, as far as it was read: TGTGCCAGCAGCCAAGAGTCCAACCAGGCTCCGCTT.

Worth noting for this clone: Gene names are the mouse ones. The read ends 1 residue shy of where the CDR3 ends; the end is completed using the germline J gene. V and J are TRBV1 and TRBJ2-3; 8 bases agree with TRBD1. The CDR3 contains 15 residues. CDR1 and CDR2 from the germline V gene are NSQYPW and LRSPGD (reference sequence). V shed 2 bases, J shed 3 bases, and the junction held 4 bases outside the gene matches. The CDR3 DNA, read in part, is TGCACCTGCAGTGCACGCAGGGGGCGAGCAGAAACGCTGTAT. Translation: CTCSARRGRAETLY. From start to end, the CDR3 is CTCSARRGRAETLYF.

Note on this clone: The genes are named according to mouse. The CDR3 here is CASSHDYEQYF. The part of the CDR3 DNA that was read is TGTGCCAGCAGTCACGATTATGAACAGTAC. The chain has TRBV3 and TRBJ2-7; D not certain. The read stops 1 residue short of the end of the CDR3; the missing end is completed from the germline J gene. CDR3 length equals 11 residues. The V gene's germline CDR1 is SNHLY and CDR2 FYNGKV (reference sequence). V was cut by 6 bases and J by 4 bases, with 7 bases left in between.

Concerning this clone itself: Gene names and germline refer to mouse. The missing CDR3 end, 1 residue past where the read stops, is filled in from the germline J gene. V and J are TRBV4 and TRBJ2-7, with 11 bases that match TRBD2. Per the germline V gene, CDR1 is LGHDT and CDR2 is YNNKQL (reference sequence). The CDR3 loop spans 14 amino acids. V gave up 5 bases and J gave up 4 bases; unmatched junction bases: 4. The CDR3 bases that were read are TGTGCCAGCAGCACCCGGACTGGGGGGTATGAACAGTAC. Encoded protein: CASSTRTGGYEQY. The entire CDR3 is CASSTRTGGYEQYF.

As for this clone: Gene names follow the mouse nomenclature. Sequencing ends 1 residue short of the CDR3 end; the germline J gene provides the rest. The chain joins TRBV1 to TRBJ2-7, with D maybe TRBD1 (5 bases). Trimming pared 3 bases from V and 0 bases from J, leaving 12 bases between. The CDR3 runs 15 residues. Per the germline V gene, CDR1 is NSQYPW and CDR2 is LRSPGD (reference sequence). CDR3 sequence: CTCSARTSSSYEQYF. The covered CDR3 bases are TGCACCTGCAGTGCCCGGACATCTAGCTCCTATGAACAGTAC.

This clone was picked up a small number of times. Any gene name here is a mouse gene name. The CDR3 end is not reached by the read, which stops 1 residue before it; the germline J gene fills it in. The rearrangement uses TRBV1 and TRBJ1-4; 7 bases line up with TRBD1. The germline V gene has CDR1 NSQYPW and CDR2 LRSPGD (reference sequence). CDR3 length: 15 residues. Unmatched junction bases numbered 1, after V lost 0 bases and J lost 3 bases. Here the CDR3 reads CTCSAETGTNERLFF. The DNA read from the CDR3 is TGCACCTGCAGTGCAGAGACAGGGACCAACGAAAGATTATTT.

Comment on this clone: Each gene name is a mouse one. The CDR3 extends 1 residue past the end of the read, so its final part is completed from the germline J gene. The V gene is TRBV5, the J gene TRBJ1-6, with D unclear. TRBJ1-6 is an open reading frame whose function is uncertain. Per germline, CDR1 LGHNA and CDR2 YNLKQL (reference sequence). There are 14 residues in the CDR3. The V end was cut by 0 bases, the J end by 0 bases, with 0 bases between. The part of the CDR3 DNA that was read is TGTGCCAGCAGCCAAGATTCCTATAATTCGCCCCTCTAC. Its protein product is CASSQDSYNSPLY. The whole CDR3 region reads CASSQDSYNSPLYF.

As to this clone: Mouse germline and gene names are used. Read coverage stops 1 residue before the CDR3 terminus; the germline J gene supplies the remainder. The chain combines TRBV4 with TRBJ2-2; the D is unclear. Trimming cost V 4 bases and J 0 bases, with 6 bases left between them. Per the germline V gene, CDR1 is LGHDT and CDR2 is YNNKQL (reference sequence). The CDR3 has 14 residues. The CDR3 reads CASSLTTNTGQLYF. CDR3 DNA, as far as it was read: TGTGCCAGCAGCTTGACAACAAACACCGGGCAGCTCTAC.